The 14 T cell receptor beta chains below all came from one sample that was sequenced in a study of CD8 T cells in ankylosing spondylitis. General study points: Typical of ankylosing spondylitis blood, it appeared, was a TCR beta motif of roughly eight highly homologous variants.

Antigens of these TCRs are unknown. TCRdb recomputed calls from the 5' RACE reads with MiXCR, one row per CDR3 protein. In the table there are more than 400,000 distinct CDR3 sequences, under 5.5% of which are singletons. Sequencing input: blood, either unsorted or a sorted T cell fraction (not recorded which). The receptor source for this set is a male donor with ankylosing spondylitis.

Many counts were recorded for this clonotype. The chain uses TRBV11-1 and TRBJ1-5; 7 bases are a match to TRBD1. The germline CDR1 and CDR2 sequences are SGHAT and FQDESV (reference sequence). V dropped 2 bases and J dropped 7; count of bases not matched to a gene: 5. The CDR3 runs 14 residues. CDR3 sequence: CASSLRGQGQPQHF. The CDR3 bases are TGTGCCAGCAGCTTAAGGGGGCAGGGACAGCCCCAGCATTTT.

This clonotype was observed at least ten times. The chain carries TRBV9 and TRBJ2-1; D tentatively reads TRBD1 or TRBD2 (5 bases each). Trimming pared 3 bases from V and 1 base from J, leaving 11 bases between. The CDR3 consists of 15 residues. Germline CDR1 and CDR2: SGDLS and YYNGEE. The CDR3, as DNA: TGTGCCAGCAGCGGAGGGTCAGGGTCCTACAATGAGCAGTTCTTC. Protein sequence: CASSGGSGSYNEQFF.

The V and J genes are TRBV27 and TRBJ2-7, with 7 positions matching TRBD2. Trimming at V came to 8 bases and at J to 5 bases, leaving 6 bases not matched to a gene. The CDR3 contains 12 residues. Germline V gene data show CDR1 as MNHEY and CDR2 as SMNVEV (reference sequence). The CDR3 DNA sequence: TGTGCCAGCTCACCGGGACTAAACGAGCAGTACTTC. Amino acid sequence: CASSPGLNEQYF.

There are many counts of this clonotype. The chain carries TRBV7-2 and TRBJ1-5; 7 bases line up with TRBD1. V lost 3 bases, J lost 4 bases, and 9 bases stayed unmatched. The germline CDR1 and CDR2 sequences are SGHTA and FQGNSA. The length of the CDR3 is 16 residues. The CDR3 DNA reads TGTGCCAGCAGCTTCCAGACAGGGATGGGAAATCAGCCCCAGCATTTT. Translated: CASSFQTGMGNQPQHF.

This clonotype showed up many times. The DNA of the CDR3 is TGTGCCAGCACCGATCGCAGAACTAATGAAAAACTGTTTTTT. This translates into CASTDRRTNEKLFF. The J gene is TRBJ1-4, the V gene TRBV6-1; D not resolved. Trimming shortened V by 7 bases and J by 1 base, and 10 bases separated the two germline ends. Per the germline V gene, CDR1 is MNHNS and CDR2 is SASEGT. This CDR3 has 14 residues.

DNA for the CDR3: TGTGCCAGCAGACCCCCGGGGACAGGGCGGTACGAGCAGTACTTC. Translated, it gives CASRPPGTGRYEQYF. This chain connects TRBV28 to TRBJ2-7, with TRBD1 identical over 9 bases. There are 15 residues in the CDR3. The germline V gene has CDR1 MDHEN and CDR2 SYDVKM. With 6 bases clipped from V and 4 bases from J, the junction kept 10 bases outside the gene matches.

This clonotype occurred many times. The chain carries TRBV9 and TRBJ1-4, with a tentative D call TRBD1 (5 bases). Trimming left V 3 bases short and J 12 bases short, with 12 bases between. The CDR3 is 12 amino acids. Germline CDR1 reads SGDLS; CDR2 reads YYNGEE. CDR3 sequence: CASSADSQELFF. The CDR3 region has the DNA TGTGCCAGCAGCGCCGATTCACAGGAACTGTTTTTT.

This clonotype was counted at least ten times. The V call is TRBV7-8, the J call TRBJ2-7; possibly TRBD1 or TRBD2 for D (6 bases each). With 2 bases removed from V and 6 bases from J, the gap between germline ends came to 17 bases. The CDR3 sequence is 15 residues long. Germline V CDR1 and CDR2: SGHVS, FQNEAQ. CDR3 amino acids: CASSLPTGRDGEQYF. CDR3 DNA: TGTGCCAGCAGCTTACCCACAGGGCGGGACGGCGAGCAGTACTTC.

This clonotype was picked up many times. The chain couples TRBV10-3 to TRBJ1-5; 7 nucleotides match TRBD1. The V gene's germline CDR1 is ENHRY and CDR2 SYGVKD. This CDR3 region has 15 residues. The trim removed 4 bases at V and 1 base at J, leaving 4 bases unmatched. The DNA of the CDR3 is TGTGCCATCAGTGTGTCCAGGGGGAGCAATCAGCCCCAGCATTTT. Translation: CAISVSRGSNQPQHF.

The V and J genes are TRBV7-9 and TRBJ2-5; 10 bases are shared with TRBD1. Losses at the gene ends were 6 bases for V and 5 bases for J; bases not matched to a gene: 9. Germline V CDR1 and CDR2: SEHNR, FQNEAQ (reference sequence). CDR3 length: 15 amino acids. As DNA, the CDR3 is TGTGCCAGCAGACCGACAGGGGGCTCTCAGGAGACCCAGTACTTC. It translates to CASRPTGGSQETQYF.

In its sample, this clonotype was seen many times. V is TRBV7-2 and J is TRBJ1-6; no clear D. Trimming stripped 11 bases from V and 3 bases from J, with 11 bases between. Per the germline V gene, CDR1 is SGHTA and CDR2 is FQGNSA. The CDR3 loop spans 13 amino acids. CDR3 DNA: TGTGCCGGCGGTGGGAGCTATAATTCACCCCTCCACTTT. As protein: CAGGGSYNSPLHF.

This clonotype was counted at least ten times. This chain connects TRBV20-1 to TRBJ2-1; 10 bases map to TRBD2. The germline gives CDR1 DFQATT, CDR2 SNEGSKA (reference sequence). J lost 4 bases, V lost 6 bases, and 9 bases had no gene match. The CDR3 runs 15 residues. CDR3: CSAKSWTSGYNEQFF. In DNA, the CDR3 is TGCAGTGCAAAAAGCTGGACTAGCGGATACAATGAGCAGTTCTTC.

Ten or more counts support this clonotype. J is TRBJ2-1 and V is TRBV6-5; a possible D gene is TRBD1 (6 bases). Trimming shortened V by 4 bases and J by 12 bases, and 13 bases separated the two germline ends. The CDR3 has 12 amino acids. Germline CDR1 and CDR2: MNHEY and SVGAGI. CDR3 nucleotide sequence: TGTGCCAGCAGTTCCACAGGGTTTCGGCAGTTCTTC. Translation gives CASSSTGFRQFF.

At least ten counts were recorded for this clonotype. This rearrangement joins TRBV7-9 to TRBJ2-7; the D is unclear. Germline V gives CDR1 SEHNR, CDR2 FQNEAQ (reference sequence). This CDR3 region has 13 residues. Trimming stripped 0 bases from V and 6 bases from J, with 9 bases between. In DNA, the CDR3 is TGTGCCAGCAGCTTAGCGGGCGGTAGCGAGCAGTACTTC. Protein product: CASSLAGGSEQYF.